The source of this TCR beta chain is a study of cytomegalovirus exposure and HLA in healthy donors. This clone was seen a handful of times. What it recognizes is unknown. Germline-derived CDR1 and CDR2 are LNHDA and SQIVND (reference sequence). The length of the CDR3 is 13 residues. Trimming cost V 10 bases and J 0 bases; bases outside gene matches: 5. Whole-study results and caveats: CMV serostatus stood as the only immune exposure information on hand. Cytomegalovirus-associated status was assigned to 164 TCR beta chains.

The PCR contained 60 Vbeta and 13 Jbeta primers. Assay used: immunoSEQ multiplex PCR; TCRdb lists only in-frame clones, some missing. The top ten clones hold 2.1% of a sample with roughly 100,000 clones, over 70% of them seen once. Sequencing was done on a sample of PBMCs. The sequence came from a man aged 25-45 years in good health and CMV-seronegative. The chain employs TRBV19 and TRBJ1-1, with 7 bases matching TRBD1. The CDR3 nucleotides read TGTGCCACCTCCGGGACAGTGAACACTGAAGCTTTCTTT. Its protein product is CATSGTVNTEAFF.